The subject of this entry is one T cell receptor beta chain. Its cognate antigen is unknown. V was clipped by 2 bases and J by 7 bases; unmatched bases: 1. Germline values: CDR1 MNHNS, CDR2 SASEGT. This CDR3 spans 12 amino acids. What was amplified from RNA transcripts were TCR beta CDR3 regions. HTBI primers drove first-round RT-PCR of the TCR CDR3. TCRdb ran MiXCR on the multiplex PCR reads and lists one entry per CDR3 protein. The top ten hold approximately 5.7% of the sample, which has nearly 600,000 distinct CDR3 sequences, approximately 14% seen once. This sample is drawn from a study of T cells in Graves' hyperthyroidism and ophthalmopathy. Study-wide points: Most thyroid clonotypes with frequency above 0.001 were detected in blood. The model made its ophthalmopathy prediction, and onset followed a median roughly 6.5 months later.

The sequencing sample was made of blood. V usage is TRBV6-1 and J usage is TRBJ1-1, with TRBD1 matching over 7 bases. This receptor was identified in a woman in her 30s with Graves' hyperthyroidism that later progressed to Graves' ophthalmopathy. The DNA of the CDR3 is TGTGCCAGCAGTGAACAGGGGGGTGAAGCTTTCTTT. Translation: CASSEQGGEAFF.